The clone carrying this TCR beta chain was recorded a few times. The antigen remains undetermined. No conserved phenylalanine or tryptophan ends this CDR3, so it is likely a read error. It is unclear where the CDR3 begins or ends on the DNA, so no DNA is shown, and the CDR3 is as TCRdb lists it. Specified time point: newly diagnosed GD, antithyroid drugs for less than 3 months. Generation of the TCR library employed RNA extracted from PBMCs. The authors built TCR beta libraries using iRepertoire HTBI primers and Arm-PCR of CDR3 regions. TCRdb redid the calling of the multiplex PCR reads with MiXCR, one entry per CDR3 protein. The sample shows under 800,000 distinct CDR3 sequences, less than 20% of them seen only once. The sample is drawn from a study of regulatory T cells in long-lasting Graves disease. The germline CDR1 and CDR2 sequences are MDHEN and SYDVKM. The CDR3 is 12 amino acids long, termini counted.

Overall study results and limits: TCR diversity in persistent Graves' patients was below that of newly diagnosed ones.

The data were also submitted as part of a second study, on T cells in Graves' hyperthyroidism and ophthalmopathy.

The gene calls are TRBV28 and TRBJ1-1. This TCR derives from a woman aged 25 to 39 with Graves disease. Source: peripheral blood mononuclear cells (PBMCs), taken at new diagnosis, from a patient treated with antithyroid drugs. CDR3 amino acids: CASSSGTLPFRP.